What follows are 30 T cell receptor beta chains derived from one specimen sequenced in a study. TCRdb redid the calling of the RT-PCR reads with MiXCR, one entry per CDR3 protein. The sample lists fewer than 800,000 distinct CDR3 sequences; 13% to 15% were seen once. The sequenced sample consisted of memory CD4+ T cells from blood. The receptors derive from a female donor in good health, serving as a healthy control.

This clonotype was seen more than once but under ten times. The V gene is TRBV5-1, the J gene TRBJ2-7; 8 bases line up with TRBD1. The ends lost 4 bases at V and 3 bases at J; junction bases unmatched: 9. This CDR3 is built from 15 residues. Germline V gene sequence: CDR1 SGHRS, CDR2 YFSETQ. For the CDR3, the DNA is TGCGCCAGCAGCCTAGGGACAGGAGCAATCTACGAGCAGTACTTC. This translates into CASSLGTGAIYEQYF.

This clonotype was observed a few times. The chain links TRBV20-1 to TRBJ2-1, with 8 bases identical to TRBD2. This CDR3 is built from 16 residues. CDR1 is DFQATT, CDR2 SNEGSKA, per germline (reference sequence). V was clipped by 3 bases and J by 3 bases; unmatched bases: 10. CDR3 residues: CSASGNAGGYYNEQFF. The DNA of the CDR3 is TGCAGTGCTAGTGGAAATGCGGGGGGATACTACAATGAGCAGTTCTTC.

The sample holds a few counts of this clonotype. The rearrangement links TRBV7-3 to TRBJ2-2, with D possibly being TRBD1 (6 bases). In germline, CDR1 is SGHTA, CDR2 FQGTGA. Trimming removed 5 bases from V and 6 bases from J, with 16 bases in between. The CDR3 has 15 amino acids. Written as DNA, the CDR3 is TGTGCCAGCAGCCCCCGGACCCAGGGGCCCGGGGAGCTGTTTTTT. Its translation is CASSPRTQGPGELFF.

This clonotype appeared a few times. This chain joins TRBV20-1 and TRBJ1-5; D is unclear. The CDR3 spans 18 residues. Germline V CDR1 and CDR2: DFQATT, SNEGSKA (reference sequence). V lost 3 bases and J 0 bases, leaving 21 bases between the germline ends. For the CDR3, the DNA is TGCAGTGCTAGCCCCTCGAAGGGCCGGGGATATAGCAATCAGCCCCAGCATTTT. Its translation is CSASPSKGRGYSNQPQHF.

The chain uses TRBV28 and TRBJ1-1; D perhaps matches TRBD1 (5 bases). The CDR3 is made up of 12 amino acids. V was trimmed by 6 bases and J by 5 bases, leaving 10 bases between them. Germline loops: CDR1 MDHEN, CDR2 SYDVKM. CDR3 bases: TGTGCCAGCAGGGGGGGTGTTACTGAAGCTTTCTTT. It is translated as CASRGGVTEAFF.

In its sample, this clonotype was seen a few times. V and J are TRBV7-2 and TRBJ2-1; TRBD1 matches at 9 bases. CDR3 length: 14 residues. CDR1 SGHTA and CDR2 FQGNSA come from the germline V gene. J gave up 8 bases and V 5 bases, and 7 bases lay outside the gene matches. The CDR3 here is CASSNRGRSYEQFF. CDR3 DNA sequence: TGTGCCAGCAGCAACAGGGGGCGCAGCTATGAGCAGTTCTTC. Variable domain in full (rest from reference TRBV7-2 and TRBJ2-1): GAGVSQSPSNKVTEKGKDVELRCDPISGHTALYWYRQSLGQGLEFLIYFQGNSAPDKSGLPSDRFSAERTGGSVSTLTIQRTQQEDSAVYLCASSNRGRSYEQFFGPGTRLTVL.

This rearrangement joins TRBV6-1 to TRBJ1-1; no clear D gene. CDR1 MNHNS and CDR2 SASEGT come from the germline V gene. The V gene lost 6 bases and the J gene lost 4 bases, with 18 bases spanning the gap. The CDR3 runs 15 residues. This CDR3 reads CASRRALLSATEAFF. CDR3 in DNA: TGTGCCAGCAGGCGGGCACTGCTGTCAGCCACTGAAGCTTTCTTT.

The CDR3: CASSLPGTMNTEAFF. CDR3 sequence (DNA): TGTGCCAGCAGTTTACCAGGGACTATGAACACTGAAGCTTTCTTT. The chain uses TRBV12-3 or TRBV12-4 and TRBJ1-1; D perhaps matches TRBD1 (5 bases). Trimming removed 2 bases at V and 0 bases at J, with 10 bases between. This CDR3 is 15 amino acids long.

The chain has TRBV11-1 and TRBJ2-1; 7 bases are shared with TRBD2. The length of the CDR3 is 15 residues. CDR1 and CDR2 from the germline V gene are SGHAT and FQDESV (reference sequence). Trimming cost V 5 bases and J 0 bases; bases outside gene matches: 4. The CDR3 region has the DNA TGTGCCAGCAGCGCGGGAGTTAGCTCCTACAATGAGCAGTTCTTC. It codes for CASSAGVSSYNEQFF.

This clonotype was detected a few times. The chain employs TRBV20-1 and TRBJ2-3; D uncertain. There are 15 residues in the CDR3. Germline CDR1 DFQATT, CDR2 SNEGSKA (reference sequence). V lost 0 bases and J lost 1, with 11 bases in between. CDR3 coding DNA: TGCAGTGCTAGAGATTGGAAAGTCGGCACAGATACGCAGTATTTT. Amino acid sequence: CSARDWKVGTDTQYF.

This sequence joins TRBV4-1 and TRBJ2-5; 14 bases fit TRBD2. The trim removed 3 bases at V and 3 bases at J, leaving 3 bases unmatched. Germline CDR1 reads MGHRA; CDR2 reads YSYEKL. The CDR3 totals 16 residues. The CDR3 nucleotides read TGCGCCAGCAGCCACCTGACTAGCGGGGGGGAAGAGACCCAGTACTTC. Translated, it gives CASSHLTSGGEETQYF.

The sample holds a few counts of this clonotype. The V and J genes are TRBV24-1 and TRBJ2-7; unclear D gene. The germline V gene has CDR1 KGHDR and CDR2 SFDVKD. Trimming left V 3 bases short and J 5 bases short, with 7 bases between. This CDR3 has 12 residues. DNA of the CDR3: TGTGCCACCAGTGATGATACCCACGAGCAGTACTTC. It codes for CATSDDTHEQYF.

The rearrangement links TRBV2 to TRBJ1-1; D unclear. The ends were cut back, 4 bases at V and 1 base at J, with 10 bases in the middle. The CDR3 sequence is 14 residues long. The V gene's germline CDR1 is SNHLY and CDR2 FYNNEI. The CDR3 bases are TGTGCCAGCAGTGGAATAGCCCAGAACACTGAAGCTTTCTTT. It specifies CASSGIAQNTEAFF. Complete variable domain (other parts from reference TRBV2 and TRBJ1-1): EPEVTQTPSHQVTQMGQEVILRCVPISNHLYFYWYRQILGQKVEFLVSFYNNEISEKSEIFDDQFSVERPDGSNFTLKIRSTKLEDSAMYFCASSGIAQNTEAFFGQGTRLTVV.

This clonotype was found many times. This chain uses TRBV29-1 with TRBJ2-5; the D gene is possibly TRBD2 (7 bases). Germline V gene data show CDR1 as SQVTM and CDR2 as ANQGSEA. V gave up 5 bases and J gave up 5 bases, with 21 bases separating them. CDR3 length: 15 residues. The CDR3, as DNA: TGCAGCGTTACCAAAGGGGGGGGCCCGGGCGAGACCCAGTACTTC. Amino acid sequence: CSVTKGGGPGETQYF.

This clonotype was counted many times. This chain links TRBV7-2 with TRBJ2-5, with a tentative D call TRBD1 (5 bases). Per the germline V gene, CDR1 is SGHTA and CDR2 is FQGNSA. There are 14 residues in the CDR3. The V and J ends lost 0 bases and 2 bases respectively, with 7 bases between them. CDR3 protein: CASSLAAGQETQYF. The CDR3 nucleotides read TGTGCCAGCAGCTTAGCCGCAGGGCAAGAGACCCAGTACTTC. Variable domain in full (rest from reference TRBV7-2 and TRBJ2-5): GAGVSQSPSNKVTEKGKDVELRCDPISGHTALYWYRQSLGQGLEFLIYFQGNSAPDKSGLPSDRFSAERTGGSVSTLTIQRTQQEDSAVYLCASSLAAGQETQYFGPGTRLLVL.

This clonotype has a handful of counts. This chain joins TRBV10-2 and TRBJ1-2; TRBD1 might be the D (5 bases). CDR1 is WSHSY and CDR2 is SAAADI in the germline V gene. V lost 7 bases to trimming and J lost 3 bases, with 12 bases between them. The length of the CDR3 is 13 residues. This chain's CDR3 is CASKTGTDYGYTF. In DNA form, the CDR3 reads TGCGCCAGCAAAACCGGGACGGACTATGGCTACACCTTC.

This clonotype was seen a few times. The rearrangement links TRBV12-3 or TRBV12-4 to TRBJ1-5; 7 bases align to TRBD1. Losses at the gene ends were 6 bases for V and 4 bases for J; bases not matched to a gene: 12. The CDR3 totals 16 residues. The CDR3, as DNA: TGTGCCAGCAGACCTGGGACAGACCATAAGAATCAGCCCCAGCATTTT. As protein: CASRPGTDHKNQPQHF.

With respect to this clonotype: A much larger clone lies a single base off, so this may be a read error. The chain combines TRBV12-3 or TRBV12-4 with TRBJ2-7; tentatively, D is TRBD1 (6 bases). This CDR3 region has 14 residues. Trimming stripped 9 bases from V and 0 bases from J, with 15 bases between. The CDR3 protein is CARSKGHSSYEQYF. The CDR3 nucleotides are TGTGCCAGAAGTAAGGGACACAGCTCCTACGAGCAGTACTTC.

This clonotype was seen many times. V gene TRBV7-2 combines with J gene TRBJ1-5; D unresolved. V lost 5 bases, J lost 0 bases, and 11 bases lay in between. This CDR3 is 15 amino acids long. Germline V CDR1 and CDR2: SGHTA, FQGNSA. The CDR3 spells CASSPSADSNQPQHF. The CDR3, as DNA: TGTGCCAGCAGCCCCTCTGCAGATAGCAATCAGCCCCAGCATTTT. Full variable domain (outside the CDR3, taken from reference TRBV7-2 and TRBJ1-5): GAGVSQSPSNKVTEKGKDVELRCDPISGHTALYWYRQSLGQGLEFLIYFQGNSAPDKSGLPSDRFSAERTGGSVSTLTIQRTQQEDSAVYLCASSPSADSNQPQHFGDGTRLSIL.

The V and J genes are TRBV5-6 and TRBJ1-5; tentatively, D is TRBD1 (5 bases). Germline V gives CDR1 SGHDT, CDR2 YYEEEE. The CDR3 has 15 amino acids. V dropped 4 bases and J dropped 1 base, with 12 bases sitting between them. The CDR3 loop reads CASSLLGESNQPQHF. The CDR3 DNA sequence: TGTGCCAGCAGCCTACTGGGGGAGAGCAATCAGCCCCAGCATTTT. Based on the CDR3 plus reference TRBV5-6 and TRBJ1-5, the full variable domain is DAGVTQSPTHLIKTRGQQVTLRCSPKSGHDTVSWYQQALGQGPQFIFQYYEEEERQRGNFPDRFSGHQFPNYSSELNVNALLLGDSALYLCASSLLGESNQPQHFGDGTRLSIL.

For the CDR3, the DNA is TGTGCCAGCAGTCTTGCCCACAGAGATCAGCCCCAGCATTTT. It encodes CASSLAHRDQPQHF. The chain recombines TRBV28 with TRBJ1-5; no clear D. The CDR3 has 14 amino acids. V lost 5 bases and J 5 bases, leaving 13 bases between the germline ends. Germline V gene lookup returns CDR1 MDHEN and CDR2 SYDVKM.

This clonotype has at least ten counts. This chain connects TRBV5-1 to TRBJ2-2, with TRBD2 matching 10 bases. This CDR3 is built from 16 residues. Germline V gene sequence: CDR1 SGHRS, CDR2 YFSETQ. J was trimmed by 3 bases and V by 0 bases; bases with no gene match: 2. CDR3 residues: CASSLVGTSDTGELFF. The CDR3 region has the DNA TGCGCCAGCAGCTTGGTCGGGACTAGCGACACCGGGGAGCTGTTTTTT. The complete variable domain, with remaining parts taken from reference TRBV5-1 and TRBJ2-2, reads KAGVTQTPRYLIKTRGQQVTLSCSPISGHRSVSWYQQTPGQGLQFLFEYFSETQRNKGNFPGRFSGRQFSNSRSEMNVSTLELGDSALYLCASSLVGTSDTGELFFGEGSRLTVL.

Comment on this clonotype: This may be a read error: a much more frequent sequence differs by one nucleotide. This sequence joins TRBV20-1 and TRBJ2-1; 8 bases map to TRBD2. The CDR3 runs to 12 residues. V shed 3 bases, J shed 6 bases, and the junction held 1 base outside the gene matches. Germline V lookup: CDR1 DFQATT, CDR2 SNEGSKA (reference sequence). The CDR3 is CSASGRANEQFF. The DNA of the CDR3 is TGCAGTGCTAGCGGGAGGGCCAATGAGCAGTTCTTC.

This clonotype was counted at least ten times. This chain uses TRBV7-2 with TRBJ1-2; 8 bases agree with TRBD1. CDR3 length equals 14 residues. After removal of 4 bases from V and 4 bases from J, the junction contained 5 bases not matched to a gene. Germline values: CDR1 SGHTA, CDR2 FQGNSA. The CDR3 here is CASSYTGGSYGYTF. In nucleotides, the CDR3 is TGTGCCAGCAGCTACACAGGGGGATCCTATGGCTACACCTTC.

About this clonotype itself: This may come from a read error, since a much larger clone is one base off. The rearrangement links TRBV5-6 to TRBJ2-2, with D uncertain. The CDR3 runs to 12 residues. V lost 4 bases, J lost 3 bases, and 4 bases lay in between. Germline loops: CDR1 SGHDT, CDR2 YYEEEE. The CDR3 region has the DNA TGTGCCAGCAGCCATTACACCGGGGAGCTGTTTTTT. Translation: CASSHYTGELFF.

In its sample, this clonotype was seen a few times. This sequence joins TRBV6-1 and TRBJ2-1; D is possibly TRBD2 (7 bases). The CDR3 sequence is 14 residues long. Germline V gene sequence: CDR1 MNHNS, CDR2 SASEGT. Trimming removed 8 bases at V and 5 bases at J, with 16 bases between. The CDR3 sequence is CASPTPGGHNEQFF. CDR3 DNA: TGTGCCAGCCCTACGCCGGGGGGCCACAATGAGCAGTTCTTC.

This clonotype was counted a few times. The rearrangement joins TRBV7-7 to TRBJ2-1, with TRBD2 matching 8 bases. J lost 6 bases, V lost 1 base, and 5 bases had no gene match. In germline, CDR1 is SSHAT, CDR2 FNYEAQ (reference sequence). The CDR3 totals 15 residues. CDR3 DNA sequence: TGTGCCAGCAGCTTAGGGACTAGCCTTTCCAATGAGCAGTTCTTC. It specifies CASSLGTSLSNEQFF.

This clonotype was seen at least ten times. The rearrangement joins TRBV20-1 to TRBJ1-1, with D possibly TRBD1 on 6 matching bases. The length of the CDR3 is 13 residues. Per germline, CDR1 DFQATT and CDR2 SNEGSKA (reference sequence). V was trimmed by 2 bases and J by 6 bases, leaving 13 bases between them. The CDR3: CSARTGLLAEAFF. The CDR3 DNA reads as TGCAGTGCTAGAACAGGGTTGTTGGCTGAAGCTTTCTTT.

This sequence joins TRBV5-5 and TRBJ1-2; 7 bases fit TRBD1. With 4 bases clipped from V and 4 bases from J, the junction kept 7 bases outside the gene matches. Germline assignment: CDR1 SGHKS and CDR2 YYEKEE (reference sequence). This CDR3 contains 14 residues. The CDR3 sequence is CASSRNGQAYGYTF. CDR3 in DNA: TGTGCCAGCAGCCGTAATGGACAGGCCTATGGCTACACCTTC.

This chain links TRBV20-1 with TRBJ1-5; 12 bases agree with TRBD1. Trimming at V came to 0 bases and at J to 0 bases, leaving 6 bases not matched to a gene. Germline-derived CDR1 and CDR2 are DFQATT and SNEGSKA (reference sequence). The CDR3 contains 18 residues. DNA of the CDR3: TGCAGTGCTAGAGATGGGACAGGGGGCTCCTTTAGCAATCAGCCCCAGCATTTT. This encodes CSARDGTGGSFSNQPQHF.